This section outlines one T cell receptor (beta chain) sequence together with its context. Per germline, CDR1 MNHEY and CDR2 SVGAGI. Deletions cut 6 bases from V and 9 bases from J, with 21 bases between. The CDR3 spans 15 residues. Using immunoSEQ multiplex PCR, the repertoire was profiled, and TCRdb retains in-frame clones only, with some absent. This repertoire shows over 110,000 clones, 84% found once; its top ten account for 3.9%. This specimen comes from a study of blood T cell repertoires in COVID-19. The chain recombines TRBV6-5 with TRBJ1-5; unclear D gene. Sequenced: PBMCs or T cells enriched from blood (not recorded which). The sequence was obtained from a man between 45 and 60 years old in a cohort exposed to, infected with or recovered from COVID-19 (not recorded which). The CDR3 here is CASSRTAGWVSPQHF. The DNA for the CDR3 is TGTGCCAGCAGCCGCACGGCCGGGTGGGTATCGCCCCAGCATTTT.